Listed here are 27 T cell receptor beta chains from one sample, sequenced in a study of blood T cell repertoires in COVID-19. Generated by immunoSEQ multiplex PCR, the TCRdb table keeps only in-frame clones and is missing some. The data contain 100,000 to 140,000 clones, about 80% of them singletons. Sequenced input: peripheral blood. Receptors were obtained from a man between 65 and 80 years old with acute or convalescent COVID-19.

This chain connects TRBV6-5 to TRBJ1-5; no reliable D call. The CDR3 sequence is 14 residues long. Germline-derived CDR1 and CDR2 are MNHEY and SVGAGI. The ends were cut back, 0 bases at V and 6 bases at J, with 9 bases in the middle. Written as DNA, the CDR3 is TGTGCCAGCAGTTACTCAGAGGGAGGTCAGCCCCAGCATTTT. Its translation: CASSYSEGGQPQHF.

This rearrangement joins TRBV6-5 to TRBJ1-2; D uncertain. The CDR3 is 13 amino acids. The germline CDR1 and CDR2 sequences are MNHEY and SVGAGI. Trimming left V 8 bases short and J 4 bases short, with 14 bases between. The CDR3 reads CASPTRVRYGYTF. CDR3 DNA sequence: TGTGCCAGCCCTACGAGGGTACGCTATGGCTACACCTTC.

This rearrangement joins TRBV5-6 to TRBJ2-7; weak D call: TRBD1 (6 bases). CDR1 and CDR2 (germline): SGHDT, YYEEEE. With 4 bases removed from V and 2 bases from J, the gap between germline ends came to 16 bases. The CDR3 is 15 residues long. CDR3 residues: CASSKASGQAYEQYF. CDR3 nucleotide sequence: TGTGCCAGCAGCAAGGCCTCGGGACAAGCCTACGAGCAGTACTTC.

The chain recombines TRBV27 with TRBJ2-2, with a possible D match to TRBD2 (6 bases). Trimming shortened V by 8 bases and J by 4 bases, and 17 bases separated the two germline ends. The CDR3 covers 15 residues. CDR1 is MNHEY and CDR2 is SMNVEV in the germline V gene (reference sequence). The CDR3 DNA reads TGTGCCAGCGGGAGGACACTCCCGGGCACCGGGGAGCTGTTTTTT. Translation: CASGRTLPGTGELFF.

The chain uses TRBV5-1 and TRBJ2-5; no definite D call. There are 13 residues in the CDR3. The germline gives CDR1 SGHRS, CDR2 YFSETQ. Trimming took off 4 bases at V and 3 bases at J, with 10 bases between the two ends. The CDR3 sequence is CASSPSLEETQYF. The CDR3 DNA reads TGCGCCAGCAGCCCATCTCTAGAAGAGACCCAGTACTTC. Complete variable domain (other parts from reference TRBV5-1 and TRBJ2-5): KAGVTQTPRYLIKTRGQQVTLSCSPISGHRSVSWYQQTPGQGLQFLFEYFSETQRNKGNFPGRFSGRQFSNSRSEMNVSTLELGDSALYLCASSPSLEETQYFGPGTRLLVL.

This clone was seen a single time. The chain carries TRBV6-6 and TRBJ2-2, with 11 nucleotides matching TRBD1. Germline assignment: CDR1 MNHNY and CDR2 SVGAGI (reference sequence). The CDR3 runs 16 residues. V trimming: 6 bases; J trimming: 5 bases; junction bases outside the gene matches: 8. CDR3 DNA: TGTGCCAGCAGCCCAGGGACAGGGGGAAGTACCGGGGAGCTGTTTTTT. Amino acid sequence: CASSPGTGGSTGELFF.

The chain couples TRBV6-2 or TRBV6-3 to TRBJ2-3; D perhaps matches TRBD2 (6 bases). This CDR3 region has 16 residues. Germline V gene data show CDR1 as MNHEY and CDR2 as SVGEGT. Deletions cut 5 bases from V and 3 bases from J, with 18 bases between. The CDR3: CASSPWGERLTDTQYF. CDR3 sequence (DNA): TGTGCCAGCAGTCCCTGGGGGGAACGGTTAACAGATACGCAGTATTTT.

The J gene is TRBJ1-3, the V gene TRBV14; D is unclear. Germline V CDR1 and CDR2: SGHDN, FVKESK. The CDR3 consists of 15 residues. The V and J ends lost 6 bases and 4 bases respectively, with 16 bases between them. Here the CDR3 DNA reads TGTGCCAGCAGTGTTGACGCGGGTGCCGGAAACACCATATATTTT. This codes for CASSVDAGAGNTIYF.

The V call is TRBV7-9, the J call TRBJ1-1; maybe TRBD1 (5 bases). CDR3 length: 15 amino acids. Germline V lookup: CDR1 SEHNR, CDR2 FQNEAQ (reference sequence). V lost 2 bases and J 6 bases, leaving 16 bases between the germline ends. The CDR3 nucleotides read TGTGCCAGCAGCTTAAACACAGATTGGGGCCCTGAAGCTTTCTTT. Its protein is CASSLNTDWGPEAFF.

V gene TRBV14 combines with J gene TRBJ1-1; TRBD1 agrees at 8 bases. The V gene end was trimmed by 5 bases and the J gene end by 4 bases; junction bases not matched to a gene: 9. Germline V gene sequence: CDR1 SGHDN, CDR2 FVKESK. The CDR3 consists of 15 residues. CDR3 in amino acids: CASSTLTGEGTEAFF. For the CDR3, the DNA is TGTGCCAGCAGCACCCTGACAGGGGAAGGCACTGAAGCTTTCTTT.

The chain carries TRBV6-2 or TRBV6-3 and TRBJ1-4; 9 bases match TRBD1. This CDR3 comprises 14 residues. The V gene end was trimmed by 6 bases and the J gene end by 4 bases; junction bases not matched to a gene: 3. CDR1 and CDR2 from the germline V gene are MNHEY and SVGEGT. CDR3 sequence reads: CASSPGQGNEKLFF. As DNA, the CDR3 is TGTGCCAGCAGCCCGGGACAGGGTAATGAAAAACTGTTTTTT.

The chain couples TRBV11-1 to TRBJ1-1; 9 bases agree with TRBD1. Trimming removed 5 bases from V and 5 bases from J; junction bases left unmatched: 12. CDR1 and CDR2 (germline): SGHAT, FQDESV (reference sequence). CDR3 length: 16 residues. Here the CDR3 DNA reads TGTGCCAGCAGCCCAACTCTACAGGGGGCTTGGACTGAAGCTTTCTTT. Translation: CASSPTLQGAWTEAFF.

The CDR3 DNA reads TGTGCCAGCAGCGTAAGTACAGGGTACCCCTACGAGCAGTACTTC. It encodes CASSVSTGYPYEQYF. This chain connects TRBV9 to TRBJ2-7, with D perhaps matching TRBD1 (6 bases). Looked up from germline, CDR1 is SGDLS and CDR2 is YYNGEE. V gave up 1 base and J gave up 2 bases, with 13 bases separating them. There are 15 residues in the CDR3.

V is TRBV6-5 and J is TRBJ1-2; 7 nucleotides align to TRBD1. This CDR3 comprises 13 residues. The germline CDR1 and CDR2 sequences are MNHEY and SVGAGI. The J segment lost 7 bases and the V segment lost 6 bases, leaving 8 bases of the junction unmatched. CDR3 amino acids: CASRPSGGLGYTF. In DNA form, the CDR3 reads TGTGCCAGCAGACCCTCAGGGGGTCTTGGCTACACCTTC.

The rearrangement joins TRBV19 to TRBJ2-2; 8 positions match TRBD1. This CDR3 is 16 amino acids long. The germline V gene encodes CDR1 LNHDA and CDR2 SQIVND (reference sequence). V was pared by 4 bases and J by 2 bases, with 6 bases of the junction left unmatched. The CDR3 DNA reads TGTGCCAGTAGTACTCATGACAGGGGCAACACCGGGGAGCTGTTTTTT. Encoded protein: CASSTHDRGNTGELFF.

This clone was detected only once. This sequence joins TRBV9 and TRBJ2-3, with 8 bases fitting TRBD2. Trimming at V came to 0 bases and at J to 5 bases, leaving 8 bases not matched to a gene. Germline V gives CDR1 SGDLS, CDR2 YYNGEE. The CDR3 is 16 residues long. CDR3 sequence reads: CASSVAGAGAGDTQYF. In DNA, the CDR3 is TGTGCCAGCAGCGTAGCTGGAGCGGGGGCAGGAGATACGCAGTATTTT.

The CDR3 region is CASSLTSGGKNEQYF. For the CDR3, the DNA is TGCGCCAGCAGCTTAACTAGCGGGGGGAAAAACGAGCAGTACTTC. This chain connects TRBV5-1 to TRBJ2-7, with 12 bases aligning to TRBD2. The germline V gene encodes CDR1 SGHRS and CDR2 YFSETQ. The V gene end was trimmed by 2 bases and the J gene end by 5 bases; junction bases not matched to a gene: 5. CDR3 length: 15 amino acids.

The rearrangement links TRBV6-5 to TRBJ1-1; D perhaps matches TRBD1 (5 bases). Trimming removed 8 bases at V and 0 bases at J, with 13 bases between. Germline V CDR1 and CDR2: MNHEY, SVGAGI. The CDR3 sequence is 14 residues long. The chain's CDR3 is CASRETDLNTEAFF. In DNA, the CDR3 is TGTGCCAGCCGGGAGACAGACCTGAACACTGAAGCTTTCTTT.

CDR3 amino acids: CASSQGVGREETQYF. DNA of the CDR3: TGTGCCAGCAGCCAAGGGGTGGGGCGCGAAGAGACCCAGTACTTC. The chain carries TRBV7-9 and TRBJ2-5, with a possible D match to TRBD1 (5 bases). The CDR3 spans 15 residues. Trimming took off 5 bases at V and 3 bases at J, with 16 bases between the two ends. Germline V CDR1 and CDR2: SEHNR, FQNEAQ (reference sequence).

The CDR3 nucleotides are TGTGCCAGCAGCATTAGCTCGGGGACAGGGGTAACCTACGAGCAGTACTTC. Its protein product is CASSISSGTGVTYEQYF. This rearrangement joins TRBV11-2 to TRBJ2-7; 10 bases map to TRBD1. With V trimmed by 5 bases and J by 2 bases, 12 bases remained unmatched. Germline values: CDR1 SGHAT, CDR2 FQNNGV. The CDR3 consists of 17 residues. The full variable domain, in which reference TRBV11-2 and TRBJ2-7 provide the parts outside the CDR3, is EAGVAQSPRYKIIEKRQSVAFWCNPISGHATLYWYQQILGQGPKLLIQFQNNGVVDDSQLPKDRFSAERLKGVDSTLKIQPAKLEDSAVYLCASSISSGTGVTYEQYFGPGTRLTVT.

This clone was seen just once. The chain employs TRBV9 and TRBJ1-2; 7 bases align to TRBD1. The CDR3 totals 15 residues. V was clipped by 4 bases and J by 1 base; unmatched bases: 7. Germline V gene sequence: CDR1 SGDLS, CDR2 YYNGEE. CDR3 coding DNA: TGTGCCAGCAGCCCCGGGACAGCTGTTAACTATGGCTACACCTTC. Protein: CASSPGTAVNYGYTF.

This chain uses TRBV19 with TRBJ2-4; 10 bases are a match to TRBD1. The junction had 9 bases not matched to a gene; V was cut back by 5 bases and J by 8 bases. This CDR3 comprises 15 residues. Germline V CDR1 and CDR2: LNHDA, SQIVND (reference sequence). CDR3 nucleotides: TGTGCCAGTAGTGCCTCCGGGACAGGGGTGGACATTCAGTACTTC. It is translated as CASSASGTGVDIQYF.

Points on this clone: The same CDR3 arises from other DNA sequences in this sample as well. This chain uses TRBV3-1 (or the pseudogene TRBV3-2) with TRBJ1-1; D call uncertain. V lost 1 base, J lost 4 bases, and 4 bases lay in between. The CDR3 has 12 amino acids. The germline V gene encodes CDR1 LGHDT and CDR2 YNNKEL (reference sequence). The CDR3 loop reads CASSQAGTEAFF. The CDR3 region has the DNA TGTGCCAGCAGCCAAGCGGGCACTGAAGCTTTCTTT.

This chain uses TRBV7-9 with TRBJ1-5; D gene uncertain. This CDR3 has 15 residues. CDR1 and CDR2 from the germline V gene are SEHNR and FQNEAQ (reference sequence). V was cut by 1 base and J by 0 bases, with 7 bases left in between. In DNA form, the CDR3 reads TGTGCCAGCAGCTTAGGTGACTATAGCAATCAGCCCCAGCATTTT. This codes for CASSLGDYSNQPQHF.

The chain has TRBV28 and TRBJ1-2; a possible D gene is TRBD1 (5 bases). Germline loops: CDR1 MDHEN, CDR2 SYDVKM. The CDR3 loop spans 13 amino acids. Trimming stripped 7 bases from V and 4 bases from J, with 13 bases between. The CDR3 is CASTPSRVYGYTF. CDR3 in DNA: TGTGCCAGCACCCCCAGCAGGGTCTATGGCTACACCTTC.

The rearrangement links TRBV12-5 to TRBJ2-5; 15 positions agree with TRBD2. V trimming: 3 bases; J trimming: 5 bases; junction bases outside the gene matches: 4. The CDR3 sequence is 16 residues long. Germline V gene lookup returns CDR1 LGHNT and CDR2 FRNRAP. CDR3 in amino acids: CASGFGTSGGSETQYF. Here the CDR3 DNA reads TGTGCTAGTGGTTTCGGGACTAGCGGGGGGTCGGAGACCCAGTACTTC.

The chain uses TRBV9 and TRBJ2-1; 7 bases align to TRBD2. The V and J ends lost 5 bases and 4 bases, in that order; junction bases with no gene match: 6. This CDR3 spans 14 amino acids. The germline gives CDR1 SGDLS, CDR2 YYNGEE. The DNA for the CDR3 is TGTGCCAGCAGAGCCGGGACTACATACAATGAGCAGTTCTTC. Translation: CASRAGTTYNEQFF.